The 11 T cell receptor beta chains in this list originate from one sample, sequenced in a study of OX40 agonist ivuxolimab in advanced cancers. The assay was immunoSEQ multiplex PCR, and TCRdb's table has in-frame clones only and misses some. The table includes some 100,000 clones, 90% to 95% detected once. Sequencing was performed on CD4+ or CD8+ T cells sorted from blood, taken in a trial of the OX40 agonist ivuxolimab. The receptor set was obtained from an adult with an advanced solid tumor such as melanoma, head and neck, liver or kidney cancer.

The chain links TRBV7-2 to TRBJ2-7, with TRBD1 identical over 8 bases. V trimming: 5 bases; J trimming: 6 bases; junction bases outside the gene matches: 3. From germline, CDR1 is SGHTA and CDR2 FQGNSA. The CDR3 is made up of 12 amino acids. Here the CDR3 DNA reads TGTGCCAGCAGCATTGGGACAGGCGAGCAGTACTTC. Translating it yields CASSIGTGEQYF.

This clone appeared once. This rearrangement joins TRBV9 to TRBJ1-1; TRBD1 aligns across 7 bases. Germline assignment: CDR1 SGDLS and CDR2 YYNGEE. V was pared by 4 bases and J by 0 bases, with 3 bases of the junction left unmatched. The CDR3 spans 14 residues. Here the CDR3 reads CASSPDRVNTEAFF. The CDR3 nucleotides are TGTGCCAGCAGCCCCGACAGGGTGAACACTGAAGCTTTCTTT.

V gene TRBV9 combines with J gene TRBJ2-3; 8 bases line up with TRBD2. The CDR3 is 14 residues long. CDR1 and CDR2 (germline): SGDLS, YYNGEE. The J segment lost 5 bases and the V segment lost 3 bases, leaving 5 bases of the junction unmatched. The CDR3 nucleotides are TGTGCCAGCAGCGCGGGAGGGGGGAGAGATACGCAGTATTTT. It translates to CASSAGGGRDTQYF. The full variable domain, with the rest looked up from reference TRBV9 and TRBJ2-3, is DSGVTQTPKHLITATGQRVTLRCSPRSGDLSVYWYQQSLDQGLQFLIQYYNGEERAKGNILERFSAQQFPDLHSELNLSSLELGDSALYFCASSAGGGRDTQYFGPGTRLTVL.

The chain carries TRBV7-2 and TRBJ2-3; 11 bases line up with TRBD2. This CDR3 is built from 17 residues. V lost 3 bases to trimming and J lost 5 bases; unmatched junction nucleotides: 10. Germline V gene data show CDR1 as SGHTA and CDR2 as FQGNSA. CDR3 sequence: CASSFKGTSGRLDTQYF. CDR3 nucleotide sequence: TGTGCCAGCAGCTTCAAGGGGACTAGCGGTAGACTAGATACGCAGTATTTT.

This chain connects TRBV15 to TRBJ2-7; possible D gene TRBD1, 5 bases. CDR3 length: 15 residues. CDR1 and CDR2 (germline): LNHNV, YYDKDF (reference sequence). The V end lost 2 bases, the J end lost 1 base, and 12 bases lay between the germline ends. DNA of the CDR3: TGTGCCACCAGCAGATCGAACAGGCTTTCCTACGAGCAGTACTTC. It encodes CATSRSNRLSYEQYF.

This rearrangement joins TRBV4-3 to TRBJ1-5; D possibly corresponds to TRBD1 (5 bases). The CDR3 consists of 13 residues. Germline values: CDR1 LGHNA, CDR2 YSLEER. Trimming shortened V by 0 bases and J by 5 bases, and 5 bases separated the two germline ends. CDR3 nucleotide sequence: TGCGCCAGCAGCCAAGAGGGGGATCAGCCCCAGCATTTT. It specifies CASSQEGDQPQHF.

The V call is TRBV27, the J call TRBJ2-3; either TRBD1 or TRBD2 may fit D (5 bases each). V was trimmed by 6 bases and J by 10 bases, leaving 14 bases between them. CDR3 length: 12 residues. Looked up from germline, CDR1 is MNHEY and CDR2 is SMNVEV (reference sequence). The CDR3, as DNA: TGTGCCAGCAGCGTTACCGGGACGTCGCAGTATTTT. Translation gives CASSVTGTSQYF.

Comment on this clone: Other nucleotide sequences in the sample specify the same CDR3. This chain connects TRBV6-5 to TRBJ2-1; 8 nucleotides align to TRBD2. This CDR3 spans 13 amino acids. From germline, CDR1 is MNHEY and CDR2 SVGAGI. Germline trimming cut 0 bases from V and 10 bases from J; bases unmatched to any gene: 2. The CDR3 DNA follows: TGTGCCAGCAGTTACTCGGGACTAGGGGAGCAGTTCTTC. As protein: CASSYSGLGEQFF.

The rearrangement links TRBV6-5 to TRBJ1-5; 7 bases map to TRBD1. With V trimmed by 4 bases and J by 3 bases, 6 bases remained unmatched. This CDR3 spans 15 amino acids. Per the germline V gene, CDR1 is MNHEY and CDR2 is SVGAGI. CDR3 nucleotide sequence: TGTGCCAGCAGTTTCACAGGGGCTACCAATCAGCCCCAGCATTTT. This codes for CASSFTGATNQPQHF.

Written as DNA, the CDR3 is TGTGCCAGCAGTCCCAGGGGGCGGACTCAAGAGACCCAGTACTTC. Its protein is CASSPRGRTQETQYF. This chain uses TRBV6-6 with TRBJ2-5; 8 bases are a match to TRBD1. V shed 5 bases and J 2 bases; nucleotides not matched to a gene: 7. The CDR3 consists of 15 residues. Per the germline V gene, CDR1 is MNHNY and CDR2 is SVGAGI (reference sequence).

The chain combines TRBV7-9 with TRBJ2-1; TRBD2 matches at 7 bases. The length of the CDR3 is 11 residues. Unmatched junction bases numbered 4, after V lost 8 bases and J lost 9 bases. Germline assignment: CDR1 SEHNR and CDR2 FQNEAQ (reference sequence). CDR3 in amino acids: CASGSGGEQFF. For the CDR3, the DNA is TGTGCCAGCGGATCGGGAGGTGAGCAGTTCTTC.